This T cell receptor (beta chain) was profiled in a study of blood T cell repertoires in COVID-19 (TCRdb year 2020). Broadly, across the study: The collaborator samples originated in the United States, Italy and Spain and spanned the acute and convalescent phases of COVID-19. The prospective study material was composed of cDNA or gDNA derived from T cells, B-cell-depleted T cells, or PBMCs. Subjects who had been exposed to COVID-19, were actively infected with it, or had recovered from it provided the deeply sampled blood TCRbeta repertoires that made up the dataset. The repertoires were made available in a free public database intended to serve as a resource for research on the immune response to SARS-CoV-2. The samples were drawn from two sources: the first 160 participants of the ongoing ImmuneRACE study, and over 950 subjects contributed by 6 global collaborators. Nearly every sample came with metadata listing a de-identified subject ID, COVID-19 status, age in years and sex. Where available, HLA class I and class II types were obtained from metadata supplied by the sample provider rather than from assay-based typing. Overall study outcomes, separate from this receptor: The amount of clinical and demographic metadata varied by source and participant and was provided uncurated.

In the prospective study, participants were 18 to 89 years old, resided in approximately 25 geographic areas of the United States, and were enrolled through a virtual design. In the prospective study, participants were assigned to cohorts based on the clinical history participants reported in a screening survey and a study questionnaire. Exposed participants had been in contact, within 2 weeks of entering the study, with a person who had a PCR-confirmed or clinician-diagnosed case of COVID-19. Each participant in the prospective study had whole blood, serum and a nasopharyngeal or oropharyngeal swab collected by mobile phlebotomists. Participants in the prospective study had the option to provide additional blood draws and questionnaires over an approximately two-month period. Before DNA extraction, prospective study blood samples were shipped either frozen or at room temperature. CDR1 and CDR2 (SQVTM, ANQGSEA) derive from the germline V gene. The CDR3 starts with the cysteine, ends with the phenylalanine, and has 12 residues. Only CDR3 DNA remains: 36 bases, in frame from the first base. Cut back by 4 bases and 0 bases, the V and J ends lie 4 bases apart.

About this clone: What antigen it recognizes has not been identified. Per-base quality was not reported, and no clone a single base away is much larger than it.

The immunoSEQ Assay, a bias-controlled multiplex PCR, was used to amplify TCRbeta CDR3 regions from genomic DNA. Per the source publication's procedure: Nucleated cell counts per sample were estimated from amplification of reference gene primers within the assay. Sequence reads were collapsed and filtered to measure the absolute abundance of every unique TCRbeta CDR3 rearrangement. For each sample, productive Simpson clonality was calculated as the square root of Simpson's diversity index over productive rearrangements. TCRdb took this table from immuneACCESS and kept in-frame rearrangements with V and J called. Such tables lack part of the clones; where checked against another copy, unresolved V genes explain under half of the gap, and the rest is unexplained. Clone size and the V and J calls come from that table; the DNA yielded D and trimming. The sample table lists approximately 220,000 clones, about 80% of them with a count of one. 4.5% to 5% of the sample is taken by the ten largest.

Rearrangement joined TRBV29-1 to TRBJ1-3; there is no confident call for the D gene. This sequence originates from a woman in her forties or fifties who had been exposed to COVID-19. The sample taken for sequencing was PBMCs or T cells enriched from blood (not recorded which). The DNA is TGCAGCGTTGTCTCCTCTGGAAACACCATATATTTT. Protein translation: CSVVSSGNTIYF.